These 5 T cell receptor beta chains came from one sample sequenced in a study of blood T cell repertoires in COVID-19. Assay: immunoSEQ multiplex PCR; the TCRdb copy retains only in-frame clones and omits some. This sample has tens of thousands of clones, with 80% to 90% found just once. What was sequenced was peripheral blood. The receptors derive from a man under 40 with acute or convalescent COVID-19.

The table lists this clone with a few counts. The chain joins TRBV2 to TRBJ2-7; 8 bases line up with TRBD1. The V segment lost 6 bases and the J segment 2 bases; nucleotides outside the gene matches: 3. This CDR3 contains 13 residues. The germline V gene has CDR1 SNHLY and CDR2 FYNNEI. The CDR3 bases are TGTGCCAGCAGCCCCAGGGGGCCCTACGAGCAGTACGTC. This codes for CASSPRGPYEQYV.

The gene calls are TRBV12-1 and TRBJ2-7; the table's D call, TRBD1, was not checked against the DNA. TRBV12-1 is noted as a pseudogene. The CDR3 is 15 residues long. The CDR3 DNA sequence: TGTGCCAGCAGCTCGAGGGACAGGGGGCCCGACGAGCAGTACGTC. This encodes CASSSRDRGPDEQYV.

The chain uses TRBV9 and TRBJ2-1; TRBD2 aligns across 7 bases. V dropped 0 bases and J dropped 0; count of bases not matched to a gene: 3. This CDR3 spans 16 amino acids. Germline V lookup: CDR1 SGDLS, CDR2 YYNGEE. CDR3 sequence (DNA): TGTGCCAGCAGCGTAGCCCAGCGGGACTCCTACAATGAGCAGTTCTTC. The encoded protein is CASSVAQRDSYNEQFF.

This clone has a single count. CDR3 region: CASSVLAGHTGELFF. The CDR3 nucleotides read TGTGCCAGCAGCGTACTAGCGGGTCACACCGGGGAGCTGTTTTTT. V usage is TRBV9 and J usage is TRBJ2-2, with TRBD2 matching 8 bases. CDR1 SGDLS and CDR2 YYNGEE come from the germline V gene. The V segment lost 1 base and the J segment 3 bases; nucleotides outside the gene matches: 2. This CDR3 is 15 amino acids long.

This sequence joins TRBV9 and TRBJ2-5; no firm D call. The V gene lost 0 bases and the J gene lost 2 bases, with 5 bases spanning the gap. Per germline, CDR1 SGDLS and CDR2 YYNGEE. The CDR3 spans 13 residues. Here the CDR3 DNA reads TGTGCCAGCAGCGTAGGGCTGCAAGAGACCCAGTACTTC. Protein: CASSVGLQETQYF.